This is a list of T cell receptor beta chains from one sample in a study of cytomegalovirus exposure and HLA in healthy donors. Method: immunoSEQ multiplex PCR; TCRdb's copy keeps in-frame clones and lacks some. The sample shows under 200,000 clones, 82% of them seen only once. The source material was PBMCs. These receptors came from a girl aged 5 to 17 in good health and CMV-seropositive. Each CDR3 is given with its conserved first and last residue. Fields, in order: D gene, V gene, J gene, clone size, CDR3 protein, CDR3 DNA. A D gene is named only where the DNA matches it firmly. Where a row states a size, it is once, few, many or the class of an expanded clone; other rows omit it.

TRBD1	TRBV14	TRBJ1-1	.	CASSQVTGSISWDTEAFF	TGTGCCAGCAGCCAAGTGACAGGGAGTATCTCTTGGGACACTGAAGCTTTCTTT
TRBD2	TRBV11-1	TRBJ2-5	.	CASSASGLAGSETQYF	TGTGCCAGCAGCGCGAGCGGACTAGCGGGATCAGAGACCCAGTACTTC
TRBD2	TRBV9	TRBJ2-7	few	CASSGLGSGGTYEQYF	TGTGCCAGCAGTGGACTGGGTAGCGGGGGGACCTACGAGCAGTACTTC
.	TRBV4-3	TRBJ1-1	.	CASSQDPGGLAEAFF	TGCGCCAGCAGCCAAGATCCGGGAGGTTTGGCTGAAGCTTTCTTT
.	TRBV6-6	TRBJ1-1	.	CASSYGSTEAFF	TGTGCCAGCAGTTACGGCAGCACTGAAGCTTTCTTT
.	TRBV10-3	TRBJ1-4	.	CAISPQGGDWATNEKLFF	TGTGCCATCAGTCCGCAAGGTGGCGACTGGGCAACTAATGAAAAACTGTTTTTT
TRBD1	TRBV10-2	TRBJ2-7	.	CASSTSGTGSYEQYF	TGCGCCAGCAGTACCTCCGGGACAGGATCCTACGAGCAGTACTTC
.	TRBV4-1	TRBJ2-7	few	CASSQDGTTYSYEQYF	TGCGCCAGCAGCCAAGATGGGACAACTTACTCCTACGAGCAGTACTTC
TRBD2	TRBV27	TRBJ2-6	.	CASRRSGTSVSGANVLTF	TGTGCCAGCAGGCGATCCGGGACTAGTGTATCTGGGGCCAACGTCCTGACTTTC
.	TRBV9	TRBJ2-1	.	CASSVRESSYNEQFF	TGTGCCAGCAGCGTAAGGGAGAGCTCCTACAATGAGCAGTTCTTC
TRBD2	TRBV5-4	TRBJ2-1	.	CASSLSSGGAGEQFF	TGTGCCAGCAGCCTATCTAGCGGGGGGGCGGGGGAGCAGTTCTTC
.	TRBV27	TRBJ1-2	.	CASSLGGGTPRADGYTF	TGTGCCAGCAGTTTAGGCGGGGGGACACCTAGGGCTGATGGCTACACCTTC
.	TRBV21-1	TRBJ1-4	.	CASRIENLRDNEKLFF	TGTGCCAGCAGGATAGAAAACTTACGGGATAATGAAAAACTGTTTTTT
.	TRBV6-5	TRBJ2-5	.	CASSPTGRETQYF	TGTGCCAGCAGCCCGACAGGTCGAGAGACCCAGTACTTC
TRBD1	TRBV5-1	TRBJ2-1	.	CASSLNGRGFINEQFF	TGCGCCAGCAGCTTGAATGGCAGGGGGTTTATCAATGAGCAGTTCTTC
TRBD2	TRBV5-1	TRBJ2-1	.	CASSLGSSGGEEQFF	TGCGCCAGCAGCTTGGGCTCTAGCGGGGGTGAGGAGCAGTTCTTC
.	TRBV27	TRBJ1-4	.	CASSLSFLASEKLFF	TGTGCCAGCAGTTTATCGTTCTTGGCCAGTGAAAAACTGTTTTTT
.	TRBV6-4	TRBJ2-1	.	CASSDSIVSDYNEQFF	TGTGCCAGCAGTGACTCGATAGTCAGCGACTACAATGAGCAGTTCTTC
.	TRBV6-5	TRBJ2-7	.	CASSYSGFSEQYF	TGTGCCAGCAGTTACAGTGGGTTCAGCGAGCAGTACTTC
.	TRBV7-3	TRBJ1-1	.	CASSGGVVFGGEAFF	TGTGCCAGCAGCGGGGGGGTAGTCTTCGGAGGGGAAGCTTTCTTT
TRBD1	TRBV29-1	TRBJ1-2	.	CSVDRGTNYGYTF	TGCAGCGTGGACAGGGGTACTAACTATGGCTACACCTTC
.	TRBV5-6	TRBJ1-2	.	CASSLTDSYGYTF	TGTGCCAGCAGCTTAACAGACAGCTATGGCTACACCTTC
.	TRBV29-1	TRBJ1-2	.	CSVEGESYGYTF	TGCAGCGTTGAAGGTGAGAGCTATGGCTACACCTTC
TRBD1	TRBV6-5	TRBJ1-3	.	CASSVTGGDGNTIYF	TGTGCCAGCAGTGTAACAGGGGGCGACGGAAACACCATATATTTT
TRBD1	TRBV29-1	TRBJ1-1	few	CSAGTGSNTEAFF	TGCAGCGCTGGGACAGGGTCGAACACTGAAGCTTTCTTT
TRBD1	TRBV15	TRBJ2-5	.	CATSKTGGRQYQETQYF	TGTGCCACCAGTAAAACAGGGGGCCGACAGTACCAAGAGACCCAGTACTTC
TRBD2	TRBV9	TRBJ2-7	.	CASSVAGTSLYEQYF	TGTGCCAGCAGCGTAGCGGGGACTAGCTTATACGAGCAGTACTTC
.	TRBV28	TRBJ1-1	.	CASSSLQTGFTEAFF	TGTGCCAGCAGTTCACTTCAGACGGGGTTCACTGAAGCTTTCTTT
.	TRBV6-5	TRBJ1-1	.	CASSTGQHNTEAFF	TGTGCCAGCAGCACCGGACAGCACAACACTGAAGCTTTCTTT